Each of the 6 T cell receptor beta chains below was sequenced from the same sample in a study of early T cells in non-severe SARS-CoV-2 infection (TCRdb year 2021). The library was made by 5' RACE. Sequencing took place on a NextSeq 500. TCRdb applied fastp at Q25 and MiXCR to the public reads, then kept only in-frame beta chains. Each CDR3 protein gets just one entry, which takes the most common genes and DNA from the rows behind it. This sample holds tens of thousands of distinct CDR3 sequences; roughly a tenth were observed only once. Over 8.5% of the sample goes to the ten largest clones. The sample comprised whole blood. The receptor source for this set is an adult who was a healthcare worker with PCR-confirmed SARS-CoV-2 infection or an uninfected control (not recorded which).

This chain connects TRBV20-1 to TRBJ2-7, with 7 bases matching TRBD2. The V gene's germline CDR1 is DFQATT and CDR2 SNEGSKA (reference sequence). Unmatched junction bases numbered 11, after V lost 6 bases and J lost 0 bases. The CDR3 runs to 15 residues. The CDR3 here is CSANDGGGSSYEQYF. The CDR3 DNA follows: TGCAGTGCCAACGACGGGGGAGGGAGCTCCTACGAGCAGTACTTC.

This clonotype was seen ten or more times. The chain couples TRBV5-6 to TRBJ2-3, with 7 positions matching TRBD2. V trimming: 0 bases; J trimming: 3 bases; junction bases outside the gene matches: 1. The CDR3 loop spans 14 amino acids. Germline V gives CDR1 SGHDT, CDR2 YYEEEE. Here the CDR3 reads CASSLVGRTDTQYF. In nucleotides, the CDR3 is TGTGCCAGCAGCTTGGTCGGGAGGACAGATACGCAGTATTTT.

This clonotype was observed at least ten times. The CDR3 DNA follows: TGTGCCAGTACGATGGGGACCAACTATGGCTACACCTTC. Protein product: CASTMGTNYGYTF. The rearrangement joins TRBV19 to TRBJ1-2; D possibly corresponds to TRBD1 (5 bases). There are 13 residues in the CDR3. The ends were cut back, 7 bases at V and 2 bases at J, with 11 bases in the middle. CDR1 is LNHDA, CDR2 SQIVND, per germline (reference sequence). Full variable domain (outside the CDR3, taken from reference TRBV19 and TRBJ1-2): DGGITQSPKYLFRKEGQNVTLSCEQNLNHDAMYWYRQDPGQGLRLIYYSQIVNDFQKGDIAEGYSVSREKKESFPLTVTSAQKNPTAFYLCASTMGTNYGYTFGSGTRLTVV.

The rearrangement links TRBV12-3 or TRBV12-4 to TRBJ1-4, with D possibly TRBD1 on 5 matching bases. CDR3 size: 15 residues. The germline V and J ends were trimmed by 5 bases and 5 bases, with 15 bases remaining between them. CDR3: CASSRRGEGNEKLFF. The DNA of the CDR3 is TGTGCCAGCAGTCGGCGGGGGGAAGGAAATGAAAAACTGTTTTTT.

This clonotype came up a few times. The V and J genes are TRBV7-2 and TRBJ2-1, with D perhaps matching TRBD1 or TRBD2 (5 bases each). Germline CDR1 is SGHTA and CDR2 is FQGNSA. V lost 2 bases and J 8 bases, leaving 13 bases between the germline ends. This CDR3 has 14 amino acids. This chain's CDR3 is CASSLSVGPYEQFF. DNA of the CDR3: TGTGCCAGCAGCTTATCAGTGGGACCCTATGAGCAGTTCTTC.

This clonotype showed up many times. This chain uses TRBV19 with TRBJ1-3; no definite D call. Germline assignment: CDR1 LNHDA and CDR2 SQIVND (reference sequence). The CDR3 extends over 15 amino acids. The V gene lost 6 bases and the J gene lost 0 bases, with 12 bases spanning the gap. The CDR3 DNA reads TGTGCCAGTAGGCCCGCGTGGAGCTCTGGAAACACCATATATTTT. Residues: CASRPAWSSGNTIYF.